The rows below give T cell receptor beta chains drawn from one sample of a study of blood T cell repertoires in COVID-19. The assay was immunoSEQ multiplex PCR, and TCRdb's table has in-frame clones only and misses some. The sample records 250,000 to 350,000 clones, about nine tenths being singletons. Material for sequencing was PBMCs or T cells enriched from blood (not recorded which). The source is a woman younger than 35 who had recovered from COVID-19. CDR3s include the opening cysteine and the closing phenylalanine or tryptophan. D genes are given only for firm matches.

V	J	D	CDR3
TRBV19	TRBJ2-7	NA	CASSRVHGDEQYF
TRBV5-4	TRBJ2-7	TRBD2	CASSFAGGPYEQYF
TRBV15	TRBJ2-7	TRBD1	CATSRDIGDRAVEQYF
TRBV7-9	TRBJ1-2	NA	CASSLMGGRRLNYGYTF
TRBV28	TRBJ2-3	NA	CASSPTAADTQYF
TRBV11-2	TRBJ1-3	TRBD1	CASSARGQPLSGNTIYF
TRBV5-1	TRBJ1-4	NA	CASSPTTGTSNEKLFF
TRBV28	TRBJ1-1	NA	CASSFVGLKDTEAFF
TRBV30	TRBJ2-1	TRBD1	CAWRPPGQGYNEQFF
TRBV27	TRBJ2-7	TRBD1	CASSLSSFRGGPYNEQYF